A single sample gave rise to the 14 T cell receptor beta chains below, sequenced in a study of T cell changes during pregnancy in multiple sclerosis. TCRdb's table, derived via immunoSEQ multiplex PCR, lists solely in-frame clones and lacks some. The repertoire holds 90,000 to 130,000 clones, with roughly 90% as singletons. This material consisted of peripheral blood, taken in the third trimester of pregnancy. The origin of the receptors is a female donor with multiple sclerosis, enrolled in a pregnancy study.

This sequence joins TRBV6-5 and TRBJ2-3, with 7 nucleotides matching TRBD1. Germline trimming cut 4 bases from V and 4 bases from J; bases unmatched to any gene: 11. The CDR3 has 16 amino acids. Germline values: CDR1 MNHEY, CDR2 SVGAGI. The CDR3 protein is CASSSQRQGGADTQYF. The CDR3 region has the DNA TGTGCCAGCAGTTCTCAACGACAGGGTGGTGCAGATACGCAGTATTTT.

V is TRBV7-3 and J is TRBJ2-2; TRBD1 is a possible D gene (5 bases). Trimming took off 5 bases at V and 1 base at J, with 11 bases between the two ends. CDR3 size: 15 residues. Germline values: CDR1 SGHTA, CDR2 FQGTGA. CDR3 DNA: TGTGCCAGCAGCCCCCCAACAGGGAACACCGGGGAGCTGTTTTTT. Its translation: CASSPPTGNTGELFF. The full variable domain, in which reference TRBV7-3 and TRBJ2-2 provide the parts outside the CDR3, is GAGVSQTPSNKVTEKGKYVELRCDPISGHTALYWYRQSLGQGPEFLIYFQGTGAADDSGLPNDRFFAVRPEGSVSTLKIQRTERGDSAVYLCASSPPTGNTGELFFGEGSRLTVL.

This rearrangement joins TRBV7-2 to TRBJ1-2; D possibly corresponds to TRBD1 (6 bases). Trimming cost V 1 base and J 4 bases, with 10 bases left between them. The germline V gene has CDR1 SGHTA and CDR2 FQGNSA. This CDR3 contains 14 residues. The CDR3 bases are TGTGCCAGCAGCTTAGGGGGAGGGGGCTATGGCTACACCTTC. Encoded protein: CASSLGGGGYGYTF.

The chain couples TRBV5-1 to TRBJ2-1; 7 bases fit TRBD2. There are 15 residues in the CDR3. V dropped 4 bases and J dropped 7; count of bases not matched to a gene: 11. Germline V gene data show CDR1 as SGHRS and CDR2 as YFSETQ. DNA of the CDR3: TGCGCCAGCAGCCCGCTAGCGGAAGTGGTGAATGAGCAGTTCTTC. Its protein product is CASSPLAEVVNEQFF.

The rearrangement uses TRBV30 and TRBJ2-7; 12 bases are a match to TRBD1. V trimming: 0 bases; J trimming: 6 bases; junction bases outside the gene matches: 6. The germline gives CDR1 GTSNPN, CDR2 SVGIG (reference sequence). This CDR3 is built from 15 residues. DNA for the CDR3: TGTGCCTGGAGTGTAGGTGGGACAGGGGGCCCCGAGCAGTACTTC. Translated, it gives CAWSVGGTGGPEQYF.

The V call is TRBV27, the J call TRBJ1-6, with 8 positions matching TRBD1. The J segment lost 7 bases and the V segment lost 6 bases, leaving 8 bases of the junction unmatched. The CDR3 runs 15 residues. CDR1 is MNHEY, CDR2 SMNVEV, per germline (reference sequence). The CDR3 region has the DNA TGTGCCAGCAGGCAGGGGGCCGGGGAGAATTCACCCCTCCACTTT. Translated: CASRQGAGENSPLHF.

The chain has TRBV2 and TRBJ2-7; no clear D. Between the trimmed V and J ends, which lost 8 bases and 3 bases, there was a span of 11 bases. This CDR3 region has 12 residues. Germline CDR1 SNHLY, CDR2 FYNNEI. For the CDR3, the DNA is TGTGCCAGCCTCGACACAAACTACGAGCAGTACTTC. This translates into CASLDTNYEQYF.

The rearrangement uses TRBV6-5 and TRBJ2-3; D is perhaps TRBD1 (6 bases). The CDR3 covers 12 residues. Deletions cut 7 bases from V and 7 bases from J, with 12 bases between. CDR1 MNHEY and CDR2 SVGAGI come from the germline V gene. The CDR3 DNA sequence: TGTGCCAGCAAAAAGGACAGCAATACGCAGTATTTT. It codes for CASKKDSNTQYF.

This chain uses TRBV7-2 with TRBJ2-5, with a tentative D call TRBD2 (6 bases). The CDR3 runs to 15 residues. The V and J ends lost 5 bases and 1 base respectively, with 14 bases between them. Germline CDR1 SGHTA, CDR2 FQGNSA. CDR3 sequence (DNA): TGTGCCAGCAGCAGGCTGGGGGGAATCCAAGAGACCCAGTACTTC. As protein: CASSRLGGIQETQYF.

The chain is built from TRBV6-1 and TRBJ2-7; possible D gene TRBD1, 5 bases. V was pared by 3 bases and J by 6 bases, with 18 bases between. The CDR3 contains 15 residues. Germline V CDR1 and CDR2: MNHNS, SASEGT. In DNA form, the CDR3 reads TGTGCCAGCAGTGATAAGGGGAAGTTTCCGGGCGAGCAGTACTTC. It is translated as CASSDKGKFPGEQYF.

This chain joins TRBV11-2 and TRBJ2-7; the D gene is possibly TRBD2 (6 bases). Germline CDR1 SGHAT, CDR2 FQNNGV. CDR3 length: 12 residues. V was clipped by 10 bases and J by 3 bases, with 13 bases between them. CDR3 in DNA: TGTGCCACTAGGGACTCTTACTACGAGCAGTACTTC. Translating gives CATRDSYYEQYF.

The rearrangement joins TRBV19 to TRBJ2-7; no firm D call. CDR1 is LNHDA and CDR2 is SQIVND in the germline V gene (reference sequence). Trimming stripped 3 bases from V and 4 bases from J, with 13 bases between. The CDR3 is 14 residues long. The CDR3 DNA sequence: TGTGCCAGTAGTATGGTTAGCCTTAGATACGAGCAGTACTTC. This codes for CASSMVSLRYEQYF.

Here the CDR3 reads CASSPTGGVNNEQFF. CDR3 in DNA: TGCGCCAGCAGCCCTACGGGGGGCGTCAACAATGAGCAGTTCTTC. The V call is TRBV5-1, the J call TRBJ2-1; D might be TRBD2 (7 bases). CDR1 is SGHRS and CDR2 is YFSETQ in the germline V gene. V was clipped by 4 bases and J by 5 bases, with 16 bases between them. The CDR3 extends over 15 amino acids.

The V gene is TRBV19, the J gene TRBJ2-3; TRBD2 agrees at 14 bases. With V trimmed by 8 bases and J by 6 bases, 7 bases remained unmatched. Germline V CDR1 and CDR2: LNHDA, SQIVND (reference sequence). The CDR3 is 15 residues long. The CDR3: CASGRLAGGLDTQYF. The CDR3 DNA is TGTGCCAGTGGTCGACTAGCGGGGGGGTTGGATACGCAGTATTTT. The whole variable domain, filled in from reference TRBV19 and TRBJ2-3, reads DGGITQSPKYLFRKEGQNVTLSCEQNLNHDAMYWYRQDPGQGLRLIYYSQIVNDFQKGDIAEGYSVSREKKESFPLTVTSAQKNPTAFYLCASGRLAGGLDTQYFGPGTRLTVL.